These 4 T cell receptor beta chains originate from one sample sequenced in a study of OX40 agonist ivuxolimab in advanced cancers. Sequencing used immunoSEQ multiplex PCR; TCRdb keeps in-frame clones, though not all of them. The table has roughly 97,000 clones, around 85% seen once. Sequencing used CD4+ or CD8+ T cells sorted from blood, obtained in a trial of the OX40 agonist ivuxolimab. These receptors were obtained from an adult with an advanced solid tumor such as melanoma, head and neck, liver or kidney cancer.

The J gene is TRBJ2-1, the V gene TRBV11-1; unclear D gene. V was trimmed by 4 bases and J by 1 base, leaving 5 bases between them. Germline assignment: CDR1 SGHAT and CDR2 FQDESV (reference sequence). There are 13 residues in the CDR3. The CDR3 nucleotides read TGTGCCAGCAGCTCGAGATCCTACAATGAGCAGTTCTTC. Translation: CASSSRSYNEQFF.

The chain joins TRBV7-8 to TRBJ2-5; maybe TRBD1 (6 bases). Trimming cost V 3 bases and J 0 bases, with 8 bases left between them. CDR3 length: 14 residues. The germline CDR1 and CDR2 sequences are SGHVS and FQNEAQ. The CDR3 loop is CASSLGADQETQYF. The CDR3 coding sequence is TGTGCCAGCAGCTTGGGGGCGGACCAAGAGACCCAGTACTTC. Using reference TRBV7-8 and TRBJ2-5 for the parts outside the CDR3, the full variable domain is GAGVSQSPRYKVAKRGQDVALRCDPISGHVSLFWYQQALGQGPEFLTYFQNEAQLDKSGLPSDRFFAERPEGSVSTLKIQRTQQEDSAVYLCASSLGADQETQYFGPGTRLLVL.

The chain combines TRBV7-8 with TRBJ2-5, with D maybe TRBD2 (5 bases). The end of the DNA is better explained by TRBJ2-7, so the J call may be wrong. Germline V gene data show CDR1 as SGHVS and CDR2 as FQNEAQ. The CDR3 consists of 15 residues. The DNA of the CDR3 is TGTGCCAGCAGCCCGGGAAGCTCAAGCTCCTACGAGCAGTACTTC. Translation: CASSPGSSSSYEQYF.

CDR3 residues: CASSLYRNEQFF. In DNA form, the CDR3 reads TGTGCCAGCAGCTTGTATAGGAATGAGCAGTTCTTC. The V gene is TRBV5-6, the J gene TRBJ2-1; D gene ambiguous. Germline CDR1 is SGHDT and CDR2 is YYEEEE. This CDR3 is 12 amino acids long. Trimming removed 1 base from V and 7 bases from J, with 6 bases in between.